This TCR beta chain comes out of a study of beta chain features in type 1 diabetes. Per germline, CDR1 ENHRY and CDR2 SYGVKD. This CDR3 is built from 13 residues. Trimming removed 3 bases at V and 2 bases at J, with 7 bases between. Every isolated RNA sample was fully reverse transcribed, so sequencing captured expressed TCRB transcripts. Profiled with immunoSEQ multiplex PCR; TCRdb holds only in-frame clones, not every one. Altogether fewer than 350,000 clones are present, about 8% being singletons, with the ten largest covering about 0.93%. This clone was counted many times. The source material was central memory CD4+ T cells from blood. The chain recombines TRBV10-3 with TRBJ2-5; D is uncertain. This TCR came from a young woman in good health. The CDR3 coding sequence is TGTGCCATCAGTGATCAGGTACAAGAGACCCAGTACTTC. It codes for CAISDQVQETQYF.